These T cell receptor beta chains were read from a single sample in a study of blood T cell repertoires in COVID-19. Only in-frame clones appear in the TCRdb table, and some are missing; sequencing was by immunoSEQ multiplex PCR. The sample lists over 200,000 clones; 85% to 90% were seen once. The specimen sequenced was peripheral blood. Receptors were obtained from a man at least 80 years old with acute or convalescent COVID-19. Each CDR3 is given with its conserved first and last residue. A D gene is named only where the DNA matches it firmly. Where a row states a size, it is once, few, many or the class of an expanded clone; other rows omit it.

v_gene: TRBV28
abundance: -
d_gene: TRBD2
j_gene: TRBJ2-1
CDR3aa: CASSLSPSGGLHNEQFF
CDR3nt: TGTGCCAGCAGTTTATCTCCTAGCGGGGGCCTCCACAATGAGCAGTTCTTC

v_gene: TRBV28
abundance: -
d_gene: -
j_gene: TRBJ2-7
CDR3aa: CASSFLGRNYEQYF
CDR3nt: TGTGCCAGCAGTTTCCTCGGGAGAAACTACGAGCAGTACTTC

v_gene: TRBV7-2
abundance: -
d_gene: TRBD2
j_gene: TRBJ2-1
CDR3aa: CASSSGTSGRNEQFF
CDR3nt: TGTGCCAGCAGCTCCGGGACTAGCGGGAGAAATGAGCAGTTCTTC

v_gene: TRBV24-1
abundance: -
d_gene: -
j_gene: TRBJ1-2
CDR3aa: CATSDPQGTEYGYTF
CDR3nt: TGTGCCACCAGTGACCCTCAGGGTACCGAATATGGCTACACCTTC

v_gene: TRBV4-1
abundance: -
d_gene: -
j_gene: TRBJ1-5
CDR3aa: CASSQDGAPSNQPQHF
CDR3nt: TGCGCCAGCAGCCAAGATGGGGCCCCTAGCAATCAGCCCCAGCATTTT

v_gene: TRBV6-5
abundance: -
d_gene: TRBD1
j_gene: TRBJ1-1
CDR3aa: CASSYSRTGNTEAFF
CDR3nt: TGTGCCAGCAGTTACTCTAGGACAGGGAACACTGAAGCTTTCTTT

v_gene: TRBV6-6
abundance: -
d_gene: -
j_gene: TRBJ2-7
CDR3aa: CASQKTTVTYEQYF
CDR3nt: TGTGCCAGCCAGAAAACGACAGTTACCTACGAGCAGTACTTC

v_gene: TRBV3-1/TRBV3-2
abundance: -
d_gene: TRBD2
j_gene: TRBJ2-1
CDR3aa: CASSQELMGLAGVNEQFF
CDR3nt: TGTGCCAGCAGCCAAGAACTTATGGGACTAGCGGGAGTCAATGAGCAGTTCTTC

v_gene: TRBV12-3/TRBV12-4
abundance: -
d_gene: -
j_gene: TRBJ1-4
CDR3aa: CASRLGGGKLFF
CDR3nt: TGTGCCAGCAGACTTGGAGGAGGAAAACTGTTTTTT

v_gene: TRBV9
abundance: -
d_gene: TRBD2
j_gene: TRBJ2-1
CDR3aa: CASSERTGVTSGRAGEQFF
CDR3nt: TGTGCCAGCAGCGAGAGGACCGGGGTGACTAGCGGGAGGGCCGGTGAGCAGTTCTTC

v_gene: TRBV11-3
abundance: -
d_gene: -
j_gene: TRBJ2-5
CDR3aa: CASSSGWRETQYF
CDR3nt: TGTGCCAGCAGCTCCGGATGGCGGGAGACCCAGTACTTC

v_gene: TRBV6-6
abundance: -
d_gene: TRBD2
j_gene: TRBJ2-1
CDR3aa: CASRLGLAGAYNEQFF
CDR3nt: TGTGCCAGCAGACTTGGACTAGCGGGAGCCTACAATGAGCAGTTCTTC

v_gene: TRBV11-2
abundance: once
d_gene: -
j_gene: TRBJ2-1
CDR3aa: CASSGDLLAARTGEQFF
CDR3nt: TGTGCCAGCAGCGGGGATCTTCTAGCGGCTAGAACAGGGGAGCAGTTCTTC

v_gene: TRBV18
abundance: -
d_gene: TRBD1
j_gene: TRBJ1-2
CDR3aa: CASSPPGTGGYGYTF
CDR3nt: TGTGCCAGCTCACCACCGGGGACAGGGGGCTATGGCTACACCTTC

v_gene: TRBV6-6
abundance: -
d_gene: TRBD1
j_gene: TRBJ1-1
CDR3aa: CASSRDSVNTEAFF
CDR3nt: TGTGCCAGCAGCCGGGACAGCGTGAACACTGAAGCTTTCTTT

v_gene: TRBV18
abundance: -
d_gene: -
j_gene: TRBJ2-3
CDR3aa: CASSPGHTSTDTQYF
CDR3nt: TGTGCCAGCTCACCGGGCCATACCAGTACAGATACGCAGTATTTT

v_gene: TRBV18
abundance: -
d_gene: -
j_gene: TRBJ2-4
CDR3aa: CASSPPAVAKNIQYF
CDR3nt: TGTGCCAGCTCCCCTCCCGCGGTAGCCAAAAACATTCAGTACTTC

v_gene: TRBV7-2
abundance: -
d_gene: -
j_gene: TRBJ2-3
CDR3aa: CASTPRGRRTDTQYF
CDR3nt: TGTGCCAGCACCCCGAGGGGGAGACGTACAGATACGCAGTATTTT

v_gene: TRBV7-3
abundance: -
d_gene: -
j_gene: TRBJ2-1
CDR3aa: CASSLTWRDNEQFF
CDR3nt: TGTGCCAGCAGCTTAACGTGGAGGGACAATGAGCAGTTCTTC

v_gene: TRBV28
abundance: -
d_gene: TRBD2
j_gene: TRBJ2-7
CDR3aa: CASSLPGTGGAGLNEQYF
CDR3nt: TGTGCCAGCAGTTTACCAGGTACAGGTGGAGCGGGACTCAACGAGCAGTACTTC

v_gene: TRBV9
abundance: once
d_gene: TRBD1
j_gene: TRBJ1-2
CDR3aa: CASSVGQGINYGYTF
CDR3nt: TGTGCCAGCAGCGTAGGACAGGGAATAAACTATGGCTACACCTTC

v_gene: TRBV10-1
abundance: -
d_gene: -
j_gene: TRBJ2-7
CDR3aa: CASSAQPAYEQYF
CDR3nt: TGCGCCAGCAGTGCACAGCCCGCCTACGAGCAGTACTTC

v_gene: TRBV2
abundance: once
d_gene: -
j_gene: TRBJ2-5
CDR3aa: CASSDRETQYF
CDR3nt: TGTGCCAGCAGTGATCGGGAGACCCAGTACTTC

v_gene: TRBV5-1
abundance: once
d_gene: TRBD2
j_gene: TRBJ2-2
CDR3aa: CASSLGRLAGVTGELFF
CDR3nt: TGCGCCAGCAGCTTGGGACGACTAGCGGGAGTCACCGGGGAGCTGTTTTTT

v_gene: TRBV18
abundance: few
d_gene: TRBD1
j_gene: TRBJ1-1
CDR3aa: CASSLGQGGNTEAFF
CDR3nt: TGTGCCAGCTCACTCGGACAGGGAGGTAACACTGAAGCTTTCTTT

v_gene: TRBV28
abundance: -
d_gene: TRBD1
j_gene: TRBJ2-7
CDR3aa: CASTPVTGAYEQYF
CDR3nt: TGTGCCAGCACCCCCGTGACAGGGGCCTACGAGCAGTACTTC

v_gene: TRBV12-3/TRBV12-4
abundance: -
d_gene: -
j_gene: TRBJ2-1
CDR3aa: CASSFPSSYEQFF
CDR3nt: TGTGCCAGCAGTTTTCCCTCTAGCTATGAGCAGTTCTTC

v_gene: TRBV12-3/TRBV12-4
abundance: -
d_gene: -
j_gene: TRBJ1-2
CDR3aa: CASSADRRRGYTF
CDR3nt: TGTGCCAGCAGTGCAGACAGGCGACGGGGCTACACCTTC

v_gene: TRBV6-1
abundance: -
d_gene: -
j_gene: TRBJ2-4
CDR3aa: CASSELPRSKNIQYF
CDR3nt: TGTGCCAGCAGTGAACTACCTAGATCCAAAAACATTCAGTACTTC

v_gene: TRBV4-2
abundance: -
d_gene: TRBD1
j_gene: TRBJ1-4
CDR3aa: CASSQDFPGGTNEKLFF
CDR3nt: TGTGCCAGCAGCCAAGATTTCCCAGGGGGCACTAATGAAAAACTGTTTTTT

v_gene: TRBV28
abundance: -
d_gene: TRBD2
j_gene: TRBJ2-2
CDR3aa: CASSLRTSGNTGELFF
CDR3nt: TGTGCCAGCAGTCTCCGGACTAGCGGGAATACCGGGGAGCTGTTTTTT

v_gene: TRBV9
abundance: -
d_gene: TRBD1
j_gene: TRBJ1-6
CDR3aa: CASSPARGNSPLHF
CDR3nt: TGTGCCAGCAGCCCCGCCAGGGGGAATTCACCCCTCCACTTT

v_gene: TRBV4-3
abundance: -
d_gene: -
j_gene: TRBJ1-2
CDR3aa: CASSQMRGPGYGYTF
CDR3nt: TGCGCCAGCAGCCAAATGCGTGGCCCGGGGTATGGCTACACCTTC

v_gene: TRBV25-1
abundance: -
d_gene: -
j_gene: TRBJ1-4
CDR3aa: CASSPAEGGGEKLFF
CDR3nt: TGTGCCAGCAGTCCGGCGGAGGGGGGAGGGGAAAAACTGTTTTTT

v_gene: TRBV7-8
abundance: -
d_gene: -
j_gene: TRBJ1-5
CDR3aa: CASRDGQRYSNQPQHF
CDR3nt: TGTGCCAGCAGGGATGGACAGCGATATAGCAATCAGCCCCAGCATTTT

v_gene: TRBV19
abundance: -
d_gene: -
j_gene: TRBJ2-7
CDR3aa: CASSLALEYEQYF
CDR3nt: TGTGCCAGTAGTCTGGCACTAGAGTACGAGCAGTACTTC

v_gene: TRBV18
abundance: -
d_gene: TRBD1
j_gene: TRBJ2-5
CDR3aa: CASSPRQGQETQYF
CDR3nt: TGTGCCAGCTCACCCAGACAGGGGCAAGAGACCCAGTACTTC

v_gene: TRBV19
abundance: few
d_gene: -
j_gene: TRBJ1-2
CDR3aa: CASSILLQGTNYGYTF
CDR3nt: TGTGCCAGTAGTATCCTTTTACAGGGTACTAACTATGGCTACACCTTC

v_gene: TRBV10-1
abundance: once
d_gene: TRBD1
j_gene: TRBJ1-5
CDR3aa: CASSEQGADNGNQPQHF
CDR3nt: TGCGCCAGCAGTGAACAGGGGGCTGACAATGGCAATCAGCCCCAGCATTTT

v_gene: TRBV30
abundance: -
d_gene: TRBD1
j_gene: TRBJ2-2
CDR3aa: CAWEMGQGVINTGELFF
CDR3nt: TGTGCCTGGGAAATGGGACAGGGGGTTATAAACACCGGGGAGCTGTTTTTT

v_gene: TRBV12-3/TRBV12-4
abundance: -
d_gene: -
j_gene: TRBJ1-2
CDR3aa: CASSLAPVGYTF
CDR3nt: TGTGCCAGCAGTTTGGCCCCCGTTGGCTACACCTTC

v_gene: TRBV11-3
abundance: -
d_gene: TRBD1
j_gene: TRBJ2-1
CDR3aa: CASSHGQGSIAYNEQFF
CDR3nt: TGTGCCAGCAGCCACGGACAGGGAAGTATCGCCTACAATGAGCAGTTCTTC

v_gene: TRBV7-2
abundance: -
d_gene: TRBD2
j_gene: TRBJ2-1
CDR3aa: CASRPSGSFYNEQFF
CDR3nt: TGTGCCAGCAGGCCCAGCGGGAGTTTCTACAATGAGCAGTTCTTC

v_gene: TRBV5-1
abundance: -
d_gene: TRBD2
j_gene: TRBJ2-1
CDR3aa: CASSFNRGRYNEQFF
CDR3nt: TGCGCCAGCAGCTTCAATCGCGGGAGGTACAATGAGCAGTTCTTC

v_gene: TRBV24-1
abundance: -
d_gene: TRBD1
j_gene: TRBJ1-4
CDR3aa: CATRGGNNEKLFF
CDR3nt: TGTGCCACCAGAGGGGGCAATAATGAAAAACTGTTTTTT